This record concerns one T cell receptor beta chain sequence. V lost 4 bases and J lost 6; bases outside the gene matches: 11. Germline V gene sequence: CDR1 MGHDK, CDR2 SYGVNS. The CDR3 is 16 residues long. This sample was included in a study of regulatory T cells in long-lasting Graves disease. Documented time point: newly diagnosed GD, antithyroid drugs for less than 3 months. PBMCs provided the RNA from which the TCR library was made. In building TCR beta libraries, iRepertoire HTBI primers were used together with Arm-PCR of CDR3 regions. MiXCR was run by TCRdb on the multiplex PCR reads, yielding one entry per CDR3 protein. The sample lists 450,000 to 500,000 distinct CDR3 sequences, around 15% occurring once. The same data also went into a second study, on T cells in Graves' hyperthyroidism and ophthalmopathy.

Sequenced material: peripheral blood mononuclear cells (PBMCs), taken at new diagnosis, from a patient treated with antithyroid drugs. V gene TRBV25-1 combines with J gene TRBJ1-4; 7 bases agree with TRBD1. The TCR sequence derives from a middle-aged man with Graves disease. The CDR3 region has the DNA TGTGCCAGCAGTGGCGACAGGGCCAGAGGGTATGAAAAACTGTTTTTT. It translates to CASSGDRARGYEKLFF.